This TCR beta chain originates from a study of blood T cells in healthy people across ages (dated by TCRdb to about 2015). Regarding the study in general: In model experiments, template switching captured roughly one uniquely barcoded TCR beta cDNA molecule for every two T cells. The study measured age-related changes in TCR beta repertoire diversity using deep sequencing normalized with unique cDNA molecular identifiers. The donors were split into four age groups: young (average about 16 years), middle-aged (roughly 40), aged (more than 60) and long-lived (approximately 80). To avoid experimental bias, donors of different ages were randomly spread across the sequencing lanes. The study analyzed two additional independent replicas of 1 million unique cDNA reads from the same blood draw for two donors, one aged 18 to 29 and one aged 80 or older. Results and caveats for the whole study, not just this receptor: Estimates of total diversity based on one million sequenced T cells were regarded as lower bounds and as underestimates. Observed TCR beta diversity per million T cells fell roughly linearly with age, and a significant reduction was already apparent by age around 44. The long-lived group showed more naive CD4+ T cells, fewer expanded clones and increased TCR diversity than the aged group, suggesting age selection. Because the CMV infection status of the donors was unknown, age-related changes in expanded clonotypes may potentially have been confounded. The percentage of naive T cells measured by flow cytometry correlated strongly with observed TCR beta diversity. Conclusive comparison of naive and antigen-experienced compartments was prevented by the profiling of bulk unsorted PBMCs.

The germline V gene yields SGHRS for CDR1 and YFSETQ for CDR2. V is reduced by 4 bases and J by 8 bases, leaving a spacing of 19 bases between them. The CDR3, cysteine through phenylalanine, is 16 amino acids long. Of the read, only the CDR3 DNA is kept; its 48 bases are in frame from base 1. Concerning this clonotype: The antigen it binds to is not known. No much larger clone exists at a distance of one base, and base qualities are not known.

Donors were 39 systemically healthy Caucasian individuals from Russia aged about 6 to 100 years. Each donor gave about 9.7 milliliters of peripheral blood, drawn into EDTA-treated Vacutainer tubes. Ficoll-Paque density-gradient centrifugation was used to isolate PBMCs, with at least 7 million per sample. Trizol reagent was used to extract total RNA from the PBMCs, yielding at least 5.5 micrograms per sample. For every donor, an aliquot of PBMCs went through flow cytometry to measure the percentages of naive CD45RAhigh/CD27high T cells. The library was prepared using 5' RACE. This sample was sequenced with an Illumina HiSeq 2500. The second PCR ran for roughly 6 to 11 cycles and used a J-beta primer mix along with a sample-barcoded 5' primer. Each TCR beta cDNA molecule received a unique molecular identifier from a template-switch 5' adaptor carrying 12 random nucleotides. Each sample yielded at least 3 million CDR3-containing paired-end reads. First-strand cDNA was synthesized from all RNA with the Mint cDNA synthesis kit, primed by a TRBC-specific oligonucleotide. After uracil-DNA glycosylase treatment, a first 18-cycle PCR used universal primers M1SS and BC2_uni_R on all cDNA. The authors' analysis ran thus. For normalization, 1 million high-quality reads, each with a distinct molecular identifier, were randomly selected from each sample. Instead of being binned into consensus sequences, reads with shared molecular identifiers were discarded. CDR3 identification, clonotype clustering and error correction used MiTCR with a Q25 quality threshold and the strictest error-elimination algorithm. A nonparametric unseen species model using Euler transformation provided a lower-bound estimate of total TCR beta diversity. TCRdb cleaned the public reads at Q25 with fastp, built clones with MiXCR and kept in-frame beta chains. Every CDR3 protein is listed once, alongside the most common genes and DNA of its rows. The V and J calls reflect TCRdb's pipeline rather than the authors' work. This sample comprises 250,000 to 300,000 distinct CDR3 sequences, roughly 26% of them detected only once. In total, the top ten clones hold around 29% of the sample.

The sample consisted of blood. The chain employs TRBV5-1 and TRBJ1-6; perhaps TRBD1 is the D gene, with 5 bases matching. The clonotype comes from a woman in her 70s in good health. The CDR3 sequence is CASSVAPGLKDSPLHF. The DNA sequence reads TGCGCCAGCAGCGTAGCCCCGGGACTAAAGGATTCACCCCTCCACTTT. Reference TRBV5-1 and TRBJ1-6 proteins supply the regions before and after the CDR3; the full variable domain is: KAGVTQTPRYLIKTRGQQVTLSCSPISGHRSVSWYQQTPGQGLQFLFEYFSETQRNKGNFPGRFSGRQFSNSRSEMNVSTLELGDSALYLCASSVAPGLKDSPLHFGNGTRLTVT.